A selection of T cell receptor beta chains follows, all from one sample in a study of blood T cell repertoires in COVID-19. Only in-frame clones appear in the TCRdb table, and some are missing; sequencing was by immunoSEQ multiplex PCR. The sample lists 250,000 to 300,000 clones; around 86% were seen once. Sequencing was performed on peripheral blood. The source is a man aged 18 to 30 with active or convalescent COVID-19. The CDR3 runs from the conserved cysteine through the conserved F or W. The D gene is left open where the match is weak. A row's size may be missing; if present it is once, few, many or a size class.

j_gene: TRBJ2-5
d_gene: TRBD1
v_gene: TRBV11-3
abundance: .
CDR3nt: TGTGCCAGCAGCTTCGCAGGGGGCGAGACCCAGTACTTC
CDR3aa: CASSFAGGETQYF

j_gene: TRBJ2-2
d_gene: .
v_gene: TRBV28
abundance: .
CDR3nt: TGTGCCAGCAGGGTTCTAGGCGCCGGCACCGGGGAGCTGTTTTTT
CDR3aa: CASRVLGAGTGELFF

j_gene: TRBJ2-1
d_gene: .
v_gene: TRBV29-1
abundance: .
CDR3nt: TGCAGCGTTGAAGGTCGGGCAACAGGTGAGCAGTTCTTC
CDR3aa: CSVEGRATGEQFF

j_gene: TRBJ2-3
d_gene: .
v_gene: TRBV15
abundance: .
CDR3nt: TGTGCCACCAGCAGAGATCGAGGCACAGATACGCAGTATTTT
CDR3aa: CATSRDRGTDTQYF

j_gene: TRBJ2-1
d_gene: TRBD2
v_gene: TRBV13
abundance: .
CDR3nt: TGTGCCAGCAGCTTAATCCCCACTAGCGGGATAGGCAATGAGCAGTTCTTC
CDR3aa: CASSLIPTSGIGNEQFF

j_gene: TRBJ2-3
d_gene: TRBD2
v_gene: TRBV2
abundance: .
CDR3nt: TGTGCCAGCGCTAGCGGGGGTTCAGATACGCAGTATTTT
CDR3aa: CASASGGSDTQYF

j_gene: TRBJ1-5
d_gene: .
v_gene: TRBV6-5
abundance: .
CDR3nt: TGTGCCAGCAGCCCGGGATCTGGTGGGGATCAGCCCCAGCATTTT
CDR3aa: CASSPGSGGDQPQHF

j_gene: TRBJ2-2
d_gene: .
v_gene: TRBV9
abundance: .
CDR3nt: TGTGCCAGCAGCGGTGGGCGTGGGGAGCTGTTTTTT
CDR3aa: CASSGGRGELFF

j_gene: TRBJ2-5
d_gene: .
v_gene: TRBV24-1
abundance: .
CDR3nt: TGTGCCACCAGTGATTTGTTCGGCGGGGGCAGGGAGACCCAGTACTTC
CDR3aa: CATSDLFGGGRETQYF

j_gene: TRBJ1-6
d_gene: TRBD1
v_gene: TRBV5-4
abundance: .
CDR3nt: TGTGCCAGCAGCTTGATGTTAAGGGCAGGGGGAAATTCACCCCTCCACTTT
CDR3aa: CASSLMLRAGGNSPLHF

j_gene: TRBJ2-1
d_gene: TRBD2
v_gene: TRBV6-2/TRBV6-3
abundance: .
CDR3nt: TGTGCCAGCAGCCTCTTTGGACTAGCGGGGGACGGGCAGTTCTTC
CDR3aa: CASSLFGLAGDGQFF

j_gene: TRBJ2-2
d_gene: .
v_gene: TRBV14
abundance: .
CDR3nt: TGTGCCAGCAGGCGGGACCTCCAGTCCGGGGAGCTGTTTTTT
CDR3aa: CASRRDLQSGELFF

j_gene: TRBJ1-1
d_gene: .
v_gene: TRBV29-1
abundance: .
CDR3nt: TGCAGCGCCTTCAGGGCTATGAACACTGAAGCTTTCTTT
CDR3aa: CSAFRAMNTEAFF

j_gene: TRBJ1-2
d_gene: .
v_gene: TRBV5-6
abundance: .
CDR3nt: TGTGCCAGCAGCTCGAGGGATGGCTACACCTTC
CDR3aa: CASSSRDGYTF

j_gene: TRBJ1-1
d_gene: TRBD1
v_gene: TRBV7-9
abundance: .
CDR3nt: TGTGCCAGCAGCTTAGCACAGGGGGCGCGGGGTGAAGCTTTCTTT
CDR3aa: CASSLAQGARGEAFF

j_gene: TRBJ2-1
d_gene: .
v_gene: TRBV24-1
abundance: .
CDR3nt: TGTGCCACCAGTGATTTGCAAGCAGGGGACTACAATGAGCAGTTCTTC
CDR3aa: CATSDLQAGDYNEQFF

j_gene: TRBJ1-2
d_gene: .
v_gene: TRBV9
abundance: .
CDR3nt: TGTGCCAGCAGCCACCGACCTCGACAGGACTACTATGGCTACACCTTC
CDR3aa: CASSHRPRQDYYGYTF

j_gene: TRBJ2-7
d_gene: TRBD1
v_gene: TRBV11-2
abundance: .
CDR3nt: TGTGCCAGCAGCTTAGGGACAGGGAAGGAACATGGGCAGTACTTC
CDR3aa: CASSLGTGKEHGQYF

j_gene: TRBJ2-2
d_gene: .
v_gene: TRBV29-1
abundance: once
CDR3nt: TGCAGCGTTGAAAAAGTTCGGTTCACCGGGGAGCTGTTTTTT
CDR3aa: CSVEKVRFTGELFF

j_gene: TRBJ2-2
d_gene: TRBD1
v_gene: TRBV18
abundance: .
CDR3nt: TGTGCCAGCTCACTTACTCAACCGGGACAGGGGGACACCGGGGAGCTGTTTTTT
CDR3aa: CASSLTQPGQGDTGELFF

j_gene: TRBJ1-5
d_gene: TRBD1
v_gene: TRBV27
abundance: .
CDR3nt: TGTGCCAGCAGGAGGGACAGATCCATGAATCAGCCCCAGCATTTT
CDR3aa: CASRRDRSMNQPQHF

j_gene: TRBJ2-1
d_gene: TRBD1
v_gene: TRBV6-6
abundance: .
CDR3nt: TGTGCCAGCACCCTCGACAGGGAGCTCTCCAATGAGCAGTTCTTC
CDR3aa: CASTLDRELSNEQFF

j_gene: TRBJ1-2
d_gene: TRBD1
v_gene: TRBV7-9
abundance: .
CDR3nt: TGTGCCAGCAGCTCCGCCGGGACAGGCTTGATCTATGGCTACACCTTC
CDR3aa: CASSSAGTGLIYGYTF

j_gene: TRBJ1-2
d_gene: TRBD1
v_gene: TRBV3-1/TRBV3-2
abundance: .
CDR3nt: TGTGCCAGCAGCCAAGTTGGGACAGGGAGGTTCGGTGGCTACACCTTC
CDR3aa: CASSQVGTGRFGGYTF

j_gene: TRBJ2-7
d_gene: .
v_gene: TRBV5-1
abundance: .
CDR3nt: TGCGCCAGCAGAGGGGTACAGGGTCGTCACGAGCAGTACTTC
CDR3aa: CASRGVQGRHEQYF

j_gene: TRBJ1-1
d_gene: .
v_gene: TRBV25-1
abundance: .
CDR3nt: TGTGCCAGCAGTTGGGGGGACGGAACTGAAGCTTTCTTT
CDR3aa: CASSWGDGTEAFF

j_gene: TRBJ2-2
d_gene: TRBD2
v_gene: TRBV27
abundance: .
CDR3nt: TGTGCCAGCAGTTTAGGGCTAGCGGGAGACACCGGGGAGCTGTTTTTT
CDR3aa: CASSLGLAGDTGELFF

j_gene: TRBJ2-7
d_gene: TRBD2
v_gene: TRBV9
abundance: .
CDR3nt: TGTGCCAGCAGCGTCGGGGGGGCTAGCTCCTACGAGCAGTACTTC
CDR3aa: CASSVGGASSYEQYF

j_gene: TRBJ1-1
d_gene: .
v_gene: TRBV6-5
abundance: .
CDR3nt: TGTGCCAGCAGTTACGGCCTCTCCCCGAACACTGAAGCTTTCTTT
CDR3aa: CASSYGLSPNTEAFF

j_gene: TRBJ1-1
d_gene: .
v_gene: TRBV30
abundance: once
CDR3nt: TGTGCCTGGAGGGCGGGTGATACTGAAGCTTTCTTT
CDR3aa: CAWRAGDTEAFF

j_gene: TRBJ2-5
d_gene: TRBD2
v_gene: TRBV6-5
abundance: .
CDR3nt: TGTGCCAGCGGTTTAGCGGGGGGGGTCCTCCAAGAGACCCAGTACTTC
CDR3aa: CASGLAGGVLQETQYF

j_gene: TRBJ2-7
d_gene: TRBD1
v_gene: TRBV29-1
abundance: .
CDR3nt: TGCAGCGTTGACACATTGGACAGGCCCATCGCGGAGCAGTACTTC
CDR3aa: CSVDTLDRPIAEQYF

j_gene: TRBJ2-1
d_gene: TRBD1
v_gene: TRBV3-1/TRBV3-2
abundance: few
CDR3nt: TGTGCCAGCAGTCCTCGACAGGGTCGGAAATACAATGAGCAGTTCTTC
CDR3aa: CASSPRQGRKYNEQFF

j_gene: TRBJ2-7
d_gene: .
v_gene: TRBV6-5
abundance: .
CDR3nt: TGTGCCAGCAGTCCGAGGACAGCGGACCGCGAGCAGTACTTC
CDR3aa: CASSPRTADREQYF

j_gene: TRBJ2-4
d_gene: TRBD2
v_gene: TRBV30
abundance: .
CDR3nt: TGTGCCTGGAGTCCCCTAGCGGGGGGAAACATTCAGTACTTC
CDR3aa: CAWSPLAGGNIQYF

j_gene: TRBJ1-3
d_gene: .
v_gene: TRBV30
abundance: .
CDR3nt: TGTGCCTGGAGCCCCGGGATTTCTGGAAACACCATATATTTT
CDR3aa: CAWSPGISGNTIYF

j_gene: TRBJ2-3
d_gene: TRBD1
v_gene: TRBV11-2
abundance: .
CDR3nt: TGTGCCAGCAGCTTAGGACCGGGACAGGGGATTTTTTTGGATACGCAGTATTTT
CDR3aa: CASSLGPGQGIFLDTQYF

j_gene: TRBJ2-1
d_gene: .
v_gene: TRBV6-1
abundance: .
CDR3nt: TGTGCCAGCAGTGAAGCCCCTAGCGCCGAGCAGTTCTTC
CDR3aa: CASSEAPSAEQFF

j_gene: TRBJ2-3
d_gene: .
v_gene: TRBV27
abundance: .
CDR3nt: TGTGCCAGCAGCTCGGACTTTCCAGATACGCAGTATTTT
CDR3aa: CASSSDFPDTQYF

j_gene: TRBJ1-2
d_gene: .
v_gene: TRBV29-1
abundance: .
CDR3nt: TGCAGCGTTGTCCCAGGCCCCTATGGCTACACCTTC
CDR3aa: CSVVPGPYGYTF

j_gene: TRBJ1-6
d_gene: TRBD1
v_gene: TRBV5-1
abundance: .
CDR3nt: TGCGCCAGCAGCTTCACAGGGGGGACAGTGGGGAGGAGCTCCTATAATTCACCCCTCCACTTT
CDR3aa: CASSFTGGTVGRSSYNSPLHF

j_gene: TRBJ1-1
d_gene: .
v_gene: TRBV29-1
abundance: .
CDR3nt: TGCAGCGTTGAAGGCCAGAAAAACACTGAAGCTTTCTTT
CDR3aa: CSVEGQKNTEAFF

j_gene: TRBJ1-5
d_gene: .
v_gene: TRBV4-1
abundance: few
CDR3nt: TGCGCCAGCAGCCAACCGGGGACTATCAATCAGCCCCAGCATTTT
CDR3aa: CASSQPGTINQPQHF

j_gene: TRBJ2-1
d_gene: .
v_gene: TRBV11-3
abundance: .
CDR3nt: TGTGCCAGCAGCGCTTTCCTGAGGGATGAGCAGTTCTTC
CDR3aa: CASSAFLRDEQFF

j_gene: TRBJ1-1
d_gene: .
v_gene: TRBV18
abundance: .
CDR3nt: TGTGCCAGCTCACCGGGGTCCGGGGGGGGGAACACTGAAGCTTTCTTT
CDR3aa: CASSPGSGGGNTEAFF